The following is a TCR beta chain sequence with its context. Per the original methods: For nucleated cells, counts were estimated from reference gene primer amplification. Some clones are missing from TCRdb's copy, which holds only in-frame ones; the method was immunoSEQ multiplex PCR. V, J and clone size reflect that table, while D and trimming were determined from the DNA. The sample consists of under 300,000 clones, 89% of them appearing once. Deletions cut 3 bases from V and 2 bases from J, with 10 bases between. The germline gives CDR1 SGHTA, CDR2 FQGNSA. CDR3 size: 14 residues. The data belong to a study of blood T cell repertoires in COVID-19. Looking at the study overall: Specimens from acute and convalescent COVID-19 originated in the United States, Italy and Spain.

The sequenced sample was peripheral blood. The gene calls are TRBV7-2 and TRBJ2-5, with D possibly being TRBD2 (6 bases). The TCR originated in a woman aged 40-49 years who had recovered from COVID-19. DNA for the CDR3: TGTGCCAGCAGCTTTCAGGACTATCAAGAGACCCAGTACTTC. Its translation is CASSFQDYQETQYF.